The T cell receptor beta chain under discussion was sequenced for a study of T-cell memory formation after mild COVID-19. Study summary: The study found TCR clusters largely donor specific. General study points: For contracting clones, CD4+ ones sat mainly in CM and EM, CD8+ in EMRA.

It was 5'RACE with constant-segment primers that produced the TCR alpha and TCR beta cDNA libraries, which carried sample barcodes and UMIs. TCRdb ran MiXCR on the 5' RACE reads and lists one entry per CDR3 protein. This sample carries 360,000 or so distinct CDR3 sequences, approximately 29% of them seen once, and the ten largest clones take around an eighth. This clonotype has just one count. Antigen: not known. Sample: PBMCs or a T cell subset sorted from them (not recorded which). The sequence was collected from an adult woman who had mild COVID-19 (a few samples of this study predate the infection). Cell type and time point are not known.

The CDR3 is CASSSGQTTGNEQYF. The CDR3 nucleotides are TGTGCCAGCAGCTCGGGACAAACGACAGGGAACGAGCAGTACTTC. This sequence joins TRBV7-3 and TRBJ2-7; 7 nucleotides match TRBD1. CDR1 is SGHTA, CDR2 FQGTGA, per germline. J gave up 5 bases and V 4 bases, and 11 bases lay outside the gene matches. This CDR3 is built from 15 residues.